This T cell receptor beta chain was identified during a study of blood T cell repertoires in COVID-19. The overall study: Sites in the United States, Italy and Spain provided acute and convalescent COVID-19 samples. In each case, the material was cDNA or gDNA derived from T cells, B-cell-depleted T cells, or PBMCs.

Germline values: CDR1 SNHLY, CDR2 FYNNEI. CDR3 length: 15 residues. V shed 2 bases and J shed 4 bases, with 9 bases lying between them. How the authors handled the data: From reference gene primer amplification, estimates of nucleated cell counts were derived. Assay used: immunoSEQ multiplex PCR; TCRdb lists only in-frame clones, some missing. The V and J calls and clone size were taken over from that table, and D and trimming were inferred from the DNA. The sample gives 150,000 or so clones, around 78% of which show up once; 1.5% to 2% is in the top ten. The specimen was peripheral blood. V is TRBV2 and J is TRBJ1-6; D not certain. The sequence was obtained from a man older than 75 with acute or convalescent COVID-19. The CDR3 loop is CASSESTAYNSPLHF. CDR3 sequence (DNA): TGTGCCAGCAGTGAAAGCACAGCTTATAATTCACCCCTCCACTTT.